This TCR beta chain was retrieved from a study of blood T cell repertoires in COVID-19. Assay used: immunoSEQ multiplex PCR; TCRdb lists only in-frame clones, some missing. The sample includes about 98,000 clones, roughly 82% of them seen just once. Germline V gene sequence: CDR1 GTSNPN, CDR2 SVGIG (reference sequence). The CDR3 sequence is 15 residues long. J gave up 8 bases and V 6 bases, and 14 bases lay outside the gene matches. The material sequenced was peripheral blood. The receptor comes from a human donor in a cohort sampled during active COVID-19. The chain recombines TRBV30 with TRBJ2-1; TRBD2 agrees at 9 bases. CDR3 bases: TGTGCCTGCCCCCGAGGGGCGGGGGGGCCTTATGAGCAGTTCTTC. This translates into CACPRGAGGPYEQFF.